This T cell receptor beta chain derives from a study of blood T cells in healthy people across ages. Study-level findings and limits: Both higher diversity and more naive CD4+ cells marked long-lived donors when set against aged donors.

Donors were healthy Caucasian individuals from Russia aged about 6 to 90. The ends were cut back, 6 bases at V and 6 bases at J, with 21 bases in the middle. This CDR3 is built from 16 residues. Germline V gene lookup returns CDR1 MNHEY and CDR2 SMNVEV (reference sequence). This clonotype was picked up a small number of times. Its matching antigen is unknown. A J-beta primer mix and a sample-barcoded 5' primer were used in a second PCR of roughly 6 to 12 cycles. A tag from a template-switch adaptor with 12 random nucleotides marked each cDNA molecule. TCRdb re-called the 5' RACE reads with MiXCR, one entry per CDR3 protein. The table has 800,000 to 950,000 distinct CDR3 sequences, around 48% seen once.

The sample consisted of blood. This receptor was identified in a young man in good health. The V gene is TRBV27, the J gene TRBJ2-1, with D tentatively TRBD2 (5 bases). The CDR3 DNA follows: TGTGCCAGCAGCCCCACGGGGTACGGGTTGGGCAATGAGCAGTTCTTC. This translates into CASSPTGYGLGNEQFF.